This passage covers 32 T cell receptor beta chains from one sample sequenced in a study of blood T cell repertoires in COVID-19. Profiling relied on immunoSEQ multiplex PCR, and the TCRdb table lists in-frame clones only, not all of them. The table has roughly 250,000 clones, 87% seen once. The sample taken for sequencing was PBMCs or T cells enriched from blood (not recorded which). These receptors all come from a woman in her twenties or thirties with acute COVID-19.

The V call is TRBV19, the J call TRBJ1-1, with D perhaps TRBD1 (6 bases). The length of the CDR3 is 14 residues. Trimming left V 5 bases short and J 3 bases short, with 13 bases between. Germline V lookup: CDR1 LNHDA, CDR2 SQIVND (reference sequence). The CDR3 spells CASSATGYYTEAFF. In DNA form, the CDR3 reads TGTGCCAGTAGTGCCACAGGGTATTACACTGAAGCTTTCTTT. The whole variable domain, remainder taken from reference TRBV19 and TRBJ1-1, is DGGITQSPKYLFRKEGQNVTLSCEQNLNHDAMYWYRQDPGQGLRLIYYSQIVNDFQKGDIAEGYSVSREKKESFPLTVTSAQKNPTAFYLCASSATGYYTEAFFGQGTRLTVV.

The chain is built from TRBV7-3 and TRBJ2-1, with 7 bases lining up with TRBD2. The CDR3 is made up of 16 amino acids. Germline V lookup: CDR1 SGHTA, CDR2 FQGTGA. V lost 2 bases to trimming and J lost 7 bases; unmatched junction nucleotides: 11. The chain's CDR3 is CASSLAGTGGGNEQFF. The CDR3 region has the DNA TGTGCCAGCAGCTTAGCAGGAACGGGAGGAGGGAATGAGCAGTTCTTC. Together with reference TRBV7-3 and TRBJ2-1, the CDR3 gives the full variable domain: GAGVSQTPSNKVTEKGKYVELRCDPISGHTALYWYRQSLGQGPEFLIYFQGTGAADDSGLPNDRFFAVRPEGSVSTLKIQRTERGDSAVYLCASSLAGTGGGNEQFFGPGTRLTVL.

The chain combines TRBV6-5 with TRBJ2-1; D is possibly TRBD2 (5 bases). V lost 2 bases, J lost 10 bases, and 15 bases lay in between. The CDR3 has 14 residues. The germline V gene has CDR1 MNHEY and CDR2 SVGAGI. In nucleotides, the CDR3 is TGTGCCAGCAGTTACACCCGAGGGCGCAGCGAGCAGTTCTTC. Translation gives CASSYTRGRSEQFF.

This chain connects TRBV5-5 to TRBJ2-5; possible D gene TRBD2, 6 bases. Trimming left V 6 bases short and J 7 bases short, with 16 bases between. The CDR3 loop spans 13 amino acids. The germline V gene has CDR1 SGHKS and CDR2 YYEKEE (reference sequence). CDR3 in amino acids: CASNPGGMGTQYF. CDR3 coding DNA: TGTGCCAGCAACCCTGGGGGGATGGGGACCCAGTACTTC.

The V call is TRBV21-1, the J call TRBJ2-7; the tabulated D call, TRBD1, remains unverified against the DNA. TRBV21-1 is given as a pseudogene. This CDR3 comprises 14 residues. This chain's CDR3 is CASSPRQVGYEQYF. DNA of the CDR3: TGTGCCAGCAGCCCGCGACAGGTGGGCTACGAGCAGTACTTC.

The V call is TRBV2, the J call TRBJ2-5; 12 bases align to TRBD2. This CDR3 is built from 18 residues. Germline values: CDR1 SNHLY, CDR2 FYNNEI. The V and J ends lost 10 bases and 1 base, in that order; junction bases with no gene match: 16. The DNA for the CDR3 is TGTGCCATAAGACTAGCGGGAGAGAATTCACTGCTCCAAGAGACCCAGTACTTC. Its protein is CAIRLAGENSLLQETQYF.

The gene calls are TRBV6-5 and TRBJ2-7; D is possibly TRBD1 (5 bases). V was clipped by 0 bases and J by 2 bases, with 8 bases between them. The CDR3 is made up of 14 amino acids. The V gene's germline CDR1 is MNHEY and CDR2 SVGAGI. CDR3 residues: CASSYSQGTYEQYF. The CDR3, as DNA: TGTGCCAGCAGTTACTCCCAGGGTACCTACGAGCAGTACTTC.

This clone appeared a few times. V and J are TRBV29-1 and TRBJ1-1; unclear D gene. Looked up from germline, CDR1 is SQVTM and CDR2 is ANQGSEA. Trimming left V 5 bases short and J 3 bases short, with 13 bases between. There are 13 residues in the CDR3. CDR3: CSVKGPTYTEAFF. CDR3 nucleotides: TGCAGCGTTAAAGGCCCCACTTACACTGAAGCTTTCTTT.

The rearrangement links TRBV28 to TRBJ2-7; 7 bases fit TRBD1. The CDR3 length is 17 residues. After removal of 2 bases from V and 1 base from J, the junction contained 11 bases not matched to a gene. CDR1 is MDHEN, CDR2 SYDVKM, per germline. CDR3 DNA sequence: TGTGCCAGCAGTTTAGACCCTACAGGGGTTGCGTCCTACGAGCAGTACTTC. This sequence encodes CASSLDPTGVASYEQYF.

The chain links TRBV7-2 to TRBJ2-5; a possible D gene is TRBD1 (5 bases). The germline V and J ends were trimmed by 0 bases and 2 bases, with 16 bases remaining between them. Per germline, CDR1 SGHTA and CDR2 FQGNSA. There are 17 residues in the CDR3. The CDR3 DNA is TGTGCCAGCAGCTTAGCACTTAGGACATTGGGACAAGAGACCCAGTACTTC. Its translation: CASSLALRTLGQETQYF.

This clone showed up just once. The chain carries TRBV27 and TRBJ2-7, with 7 bases lining up with TRBD2. CDR1 is MNHEY and CDR2 is SMNVEV in the germline V gene (reference sequence). The CDR3 totals 16 residues. Losses at the gene ends were 2 bases for V and 2 bases for J; bases not matched to a gene: 9. The CDR3 DNA sequence: TGTGCCAGCAGTTTAGATTTAAGCGGGATCCCCTACGAGCAGTACTTC. Its protein product is CASSLDLSGIPYEQYF.

This clone was counted between two and nine times. V and J are TRBV15 and TRBJ1-2, with D possibly being TRBD1 (6 bases). This CDR3 spans 16 amino acids. Trimming pared 0 bases from V and 5 bases from J, leaving 16 bases between. Germline V lookup: CDR1 LNHNV, CDR2 YYDKDF (reference sequence). The CDR3 sequence: CATSREGRGHRYGYTF. CDR3 DNA sequence: TGTGCCACCAGCAGAGAAGGCAGGGGTCATCGGTATGGCTACACCTTC.

The DNA of the CDR3 is TGTGCCATCAGCGCTTACAGGGAGGGAGAGCCCCAGCATTTT. Translated: CAISAYREGEPQHF. The chain links TRBV10-3 to TRBJ1-5, with D perhaps matching TRBD1 (6 bases). The CDR3 consists of 14 residues. Trimming stripped 6 bases from V and 8 bases from J, with 17 bases between. Germline V CDR1 and CDR2: ENHRY, SYGVKD.

J is TRBJ1-5 and V is TRBV19, with a weak D call TRBD1 (5 bases). Germline CDR1 and CDR2: LNHDA and SQIVND (reference sequence). Deletions cut 6 bases from V and 3 bases from J, with 15 bases between. CDR3 size: 15 residues. Here the CDR3 reads CASRDIDRFNQPQHF. CDR3 bases: TGTGCCAGTAGGGACATTGACAGATTCAATCAGCCCCAGCATTTT. The full variable domain, its missing parts supplied by reference TRBV19 and TRBJ1-5, is DGGITQSPKYLFRKEGQNVTLSCEQNLNHDAMYWYRQDPGQGLRLIYYSQIVNDFQKGDIAEGYSVSREKKESFPLTVTSAQKNPTAFYLCASRDIDRFNQPQHFGDGTRLSIL.

The V call is TRBV6-4, the J call TRBJ2-3; 11 bases are a match to TRBD2. Germline CDR1 is MRHNA and CDR2 is SNTAGT. The CDR3 extends over 16 amino acids. Losses at the gene ends were 0 bases for V and 4 bases for J; bases not matched to a gene: 3. The CDR3 sequence is CASSDSTSGSPDTQYF. CDR3 bases: TGTGCCAGCAGTGACTCAACTAGCGGGAGCCCAGATACGCAGTATTTT.

This clone has a handful of counts. Other DNA sequences in the sample encode the same CDR3. The chain joins TRBV28 to TRBJ1-6; D might be TRBD1 (6 bases). The V end was cut by 4 bases, the J end by 0 bases, with 13 bases between. Per the germline V gene, CDR1 is MDHEN and CDR2 is SYDVKM. The CDR3 has 17 residues. CDR3 sequence reads: CASSSGTPSSYNSPLHF. CDR3 in DNA: TGTGCCAGCAGTTCAGGGACACCTAGCTCCTATAATTCACCCCTCCACTTT.

The genes are TRBV19 and TRBJ2-3, with TRBD2 matching 10 bases. Trimming cost V 8 bases and J 1 base; bases outside gene matches: 24. The CDR3 length is 21 residues. The germline CDR1 and CDR2 sequences are LNHDA and SQIVND (reference sequence). Written as DNA, the CDR3 is TGTGCCAGTGCGGGATACTGGGGAACTAGCGGGATGCCGCGAGGCACAGATACGCAGTATTTT. Translated, it gives CASAGYWGTSGMPRGTDTQYF.

This chain links TRBV2 with TRBJ1-6, with D tentatively TRBD1 (5 bases). There are 14 residues in the CDR3. Deletions cut 6 bases from V and 9 bases from J, with 15 bases between. Germline V gene lookup returns CDR1 SNHLY and CDR2 FYNNEI. Here the CDR3 reads CASSLDGQGSPLHF. The CDR3 coding sequence is TGTGCCAGCAGCCTGGACGGGCAGGGTTCACCCCTCCACTTT.

The V call is TRBV13, the J call TRBJ1-1, with TRBD1 matching 8 bases. This CDR3 spans 18 amino acids. V was pared by 5 bases and J by 1 base, with 15 bases of the junction left unmatched. Germline assignment: CDR1 PRHDT and CDR2 FYEKMQ (reference sequence). The CDR3 loop reads CASSPPLTDRGRNTEAFF. CDR3 DNA: TGTGCCAGCAGCCCACCCCTTACAGACAGGGGTCGGAACACTGAAGCTTTCTTT.

The table lists this clone with a count of one. This chain links TRBV10-3 with TRBJ2-3; 16 nucleotides match TRBD2. With 6 bases clipped from V and 4 bases from J, the junction kept 1 base outside the gene matches. Germline V lookup: CDR1 ENHRY, CDR2 SYGVKD. The CDR3 is 15 residues long. The CDR3 DNA follows: TGTGCCATCAGCGGGACTAGCGGGGGGGCAGATACGCAGTATTTT. This translates into CAISGTSGGADTQYF.

The chain uses TRBV7-6 and TRBJ2-1; a possible D gene is TRBD2 (6 bases). Trimming removed 0 bases at V and 4 bases at J, with 19 bases between. The CDR3 loop spans 18 amino acids. The germline V gene encodes CDR1 SGHVS and CDR2 FNYEAQ. The CDR3 coding sequence is TGTGCCAGCAGCTTAGCGCTCGGAGGGTTGGCCCCATACAATGAGCAGTTCTTC. Protein: CASSLALGGLAPYNEQFF. Filled out from reference TRBV7-6 and TRBJ2-1, the complete variable domain reads GAGVSQSPRYKVTKRGQDVALRCDPISGHVSLYWYRQALGQGPEFLTYFNYEAQQDKSGLPNDRFSAERPEGSISTLTIQRTEQRDSAMYRCASSLALGGLAPYNEQFFGPGTRLTVL.

The chain joins TRBV20-1 to TRBJ1-4; D is unclear. Germline assignment: CDR1 DFQATT and CDR2 SNEGSKA (reference sequence). The CDR3 length is 13 residues. The germline V and J ends were trimmed by 3 bases and 5 bases, with 10 bases remaining between them. CDR3 amino acids: CSASSGRNEKLFF. The CDR3 DNA follows: TGCAGTGCTAGTAGTGGGAGAAATGAAAAACTGTTTTTT.

The chain links TRBV28 to TRBJ2-1; perhaps TRBD2 as D (6 bases). The CDR3 length is 13 residues. Germline values: CDR1 MDHEN, CDR2 SYDVKM. The V end was cut by 6 bases, the J end by 3 bases, with 9 bases between. The CDR3 nucleotides are TGTGCCAGCAGGGGGACTTACTACAATGAGCAGTTCTTC. It translates to CASRGTYYNEQFF.

The V and J genes are TRBV6-4 and TRBJ2-1, with 9 bases lining up with TRBD2. V lost 3 bases, J lost 9 bases, and 6 bases stayed unmatched. Germline CDR1 and CDR2: MRHNA and SNTAGT. The CDR3 has 14 amino acids. The CDR3: CASSELAGVGEQFF. In DNA, the CDR3 is TGTGCCAGCAGTGAGTTAGCGGGAGTTGGTGAGCAGTTCTTC.

This clone has more than one count but fewer than ten. The chain links TRBV3-1 (or the pseudogene TRBV3-2) to TRBJ1-3, with D perhaps TRBD1 (6 bases). This CDR3 is built from 14 residues. V lost 6 bases and J 3 bases, leaving 12 bases between the germline ends. Germline CDR1 LGHDT, CDR2 YNNKEL (reference sequence). CDR3 region: CASRRGANGNTIYF. The CDR3 DNA reads as TGTGCCAGCAGGCGGGGGGCTAATGGAAACACCATATATTTT.

The chain combines TRBV5-4 with TRBJ1-1; the D is unclear. This CDR3 has 13 amino acids. The germline V gene encodes CDR1 SGHNT and CDR2 YYREEE (reference sequence). V was clipped by 5 bases and J by 3 bases, with 11 bases between them. The CDR3 DNA reads as TGTGCCAGCAGTCGGGATTTCCACACTGAAGCTTTCTTT. This translates into CASSRDFHTEAFF.

The chain has TRBV28 and TRBJ2-3, with a possible D match to TRBD2 (6 bases). This CDR3 is built from 15 residues. V was trimmed by 3 bases and J by 0 bases, leaving 10 bases between them. The germline CDR1 and CDR2 sequences are MDHEN and SYDVKM. The DNA for the CDR3 is TGTGCCAGCAGTTTGGGTAGCGGTAGCACAGATACGCAGTATTTT. The encoded protein is CASSLGSGSTDTQYF.

The chain carries TRBV5-1 and TRBJ1-1, with no clear D. The CDR3 length is 14 residues. Germline assignment: CDR1 SGHRS and CDR2 YFSETQ. V shed 4 bases and J shed 1 base, with 11 bases lying between them. CDR3 coding DNA: TGCGCCAGCAGCCCCCACCCAGGGAACACTGAAGCTTTCTTT. This encodes CASSPHPGNTEAFF.

The chain combines TRBV2 with TRBJ2-7, with a tentative D call TRBD2 (5 bases). The length of the CDR3 is 13 residues. CDR1 and CDR2 (germline): SNHLY, FYNNEI. Deletions cut 2 bases from V and 2 bases from J, with 7 bases between. The CDR3 DNA reads as TGTGCCAGCAGTGAACGGGGTCCCTACGAGCAGTACTTC. Protein sequence: CASSERGPYEQYF. Full variable domain (rest looked up from reference TRBV2 and TRBJ2-7): EPEVTQTPSHQVTQMGQEVILRCVPISNHLYFYWYRQILGQKVEFLVSFYNNEISEKSEIFDDQFSVERPDGSNFTLKIRSTKLEDSAMYFCASSERGPYEQYFGPGTRLTVT.

The chain uses TRBV7-9 and TRBJ2-7, with 8 bases that match TRBD1. Germline CDR1 and CDR2: SEHNR and FQNEAQ (reference sequence). J lost 3 bases, V lost 4 bases, and 5 bases had no gene match. The CDR3 consists of 14 residues. The CDR3 region has the DNA TGTGCCAGCAGCTCTGGACAGGGCAACTACGAGCAGTACTTC. It is translated as CASSSGQGNYEQYF.

In this sample, this clone turned up once. The chain recombines TRBV5-1 with TRBJ1-6, with a possible D match to TRBD1 (5 bases). The CDR3 loop spans 15 amino acids. The V and J ends lost 4 bases and 4 bases respectively, with 12 bases between them. CDR1 and CDR2 from the germline V gene are SGHRS and YFSETQ. The CDR3 is CASSLTGGYNSPLHF. The CDR3 DNA reads as TGCGCCAGCAGCCTCACGGGGGGGTATAATTCACCCCTCCACTTT. Variable domain in full (rest from reference TRBV5-1 and TRBJ1-6): KAGVTQTPRYLIKTRGQQVTLSCSPISGHRSVSWYQQTPGQGLQFLFEYFSETQRNKGNFPGRFSGRQFSNSRSEMNVSTLELGDSALYLCASSLTGGYNSPLHFGNGTRLTVT.

The chain employs TRBV3-1 (or the pseudogene TRBV3-2) and TRBJ1-2; D gene unclear. V was cut by 5 bases and J by 4 bases, with 14 bases left in between. Germline loops: CDR1 LGHDT, CDR2 YNNKEL (reference sequence). The CDR3 sequence is 14 residues long. CDR3: CASSTRELGYGYTF. Here the CDR3 DNA reads TGTGCCAGCAGCACGCGGGAGTTAGGCTATGGCTACACCTTC.